Only one count was recorded for the clone carrying this T cell receptor beta chain. Its specificity is unknown. Clones were sequenced by immunoSEQ multiplex PCR, and TCRdb holds only the in-frame ones, with some missing. The data show more than 75,000 clones, around nine tenths seen once. Collection occurred without any documented infections or immune events in donors. The record originates from a study of identifying expanded T cells in peripheral blood. General study points: Approximately 1.2 clones differed between technical replicates, versus around 15 and 18 over time. Variance in clone template counts between approximately two-week samples significantly increased with total template count across all healthy donors.

CDR1 and CDR2 from the germline V gene are GTSNPN and SVGIG (reference sequence). The CDR3 totals 14 residues. V lost 1 base and J 5 bases, leaving 13 bases between the germline ends. The origin of this receptor is a person aged 18 to 69 in good health. The chain joins TRBV30 to TRBJ2-3, with TRBD2 as a possible D gene (6 bases). Sequenced: blood. CDR3 sequence (DNA): TGTGCCTGGAGTGCCCGACTAGAATTAGATACGCAGTATTTT. It specifies CAWSARLELDTQYF. Based on the CDR3 plus reference TRBV30 and TRBJ2-3, the full variable domain is SQTIHQWPATLVQPVGSPLSLECTVEGTSNPNLYWYRQAAGRGLQLLFYSVGIGQISSEVPQNLSASRPQDRQFILSSKKLLLSDSGFYLCAWSARLELDTQYFGPGTRLTVL.